The 16 T cell receptor beta chains below come from one sample, sequenced in a study of blood T cell repertoires in COVID-19 (dated by TCRdb to 2018 to 2021). The library was generated by the immunoSEQ multiplex PCR assay. TCRdb carries this immuneACCESS record with in-frame sequences only. Its versions omit some clonotypes, under half of them owing to an unresolved V gene in the studies checked, with the rest unexplained. The sample yields about 100,000 clones; around 66% were counted once. Approximately 5.9% of the sample is taken by the ten largest. Sample: peripheral blood. These receptors all stem from a man aged 80 or over with acute or convalescent COVID-19.

This clone was detected only a few times. The J gene is TRBJ1-3, the V gene TRBV28, with 9 nucleotides matching TRBD1. CDR1 and CDR2 (germline): MDHEN, SYDVKM. V shed 6 bases and J 2 bases; nucleotides not matched to a gene: 14. The CDR3 consists of 18 residues. CDR3 DNA sequence: TGTGCCAGCAGAAAAAGGGGACAGGGCGATACGACTGGAAACACCATATATTTT. Encoded protein: CASRKRGQGDTTGNTIYF.

This chain links TRBV28 with TRBJ1-2, with D maybe TRBD1 (5 bases). The CDR3 sequence is 14 residues long. The germline V gene encodes CDR1 MDHEN and CDR2 SYDVKM. V was clipped by 5 bases and J by 4 bases, with 14 bases between them. CDR3 nucleotide sequence: TGTGCCAGCAGTGCCTCACAGGAGATCTATGGCTACACCTTC. This gives the protein CASSASQEIYGYTF.

This clone was observed at least ten times. The chain couples TRBV19 to TRBJ2-2, with D possibly matching TRBD2 (6 bases). The germline V and J ends were trimmed by 5 bases and 1 base, with 11 bases remaining between them. CDR1 is LNHDA, CDR2 SQIVND, per germline (reference sequence). The length of the CDR3 is 15 residues. The CDR3 spells CASSAISGNTGELFF. As DNA, the CDR3 is TGTGCCAGTAGTGCAATTAGCGGGAACACCGGGGAGCTGTTTTTT.

The chain carries TRBV13 and TRBJ2-3; no clear D. V was shortened by 5 bases and J by 0 bases, with 9 bases between the two germline ends. The CDR3 is made up of 14 amino acids. Looked up from germline, CDR1 is PRHDT and CDR2 is FYEKMQ (reference sequence). CDR3 nucleotides: TGTGCCAGCAGCACAGTAAGAAGCACAGATACGCAGTATTTT. Translated: CASSTVRSTDTQYF.

In this sample, this clone turned up a few times. V gene TRBV5-5 combines with J gene TRBJ2-5; the D is unclear. The CDR3 has 11 residues. Per the germline V gene, CDR1 is SGHKS and CDR2 is YYEKEE (reference sequence). V was shortened by 4 bases and J by 5 bases, with 6 bases between the two germline ends. The CDR3 is CASSVIETQYF. As DNA, the CDR3 is TGTGCCAGCAGCGTTATTGAGACCCAGTACTTC.

The V call is TRBV27, the J call TRBJ2-3; 9 nucleotides match TRBD2. The germline V gene encodes CDR1 MNHEY and CDR2 SMNVEV (reference sequence). The CDR3 extends over 16 amino acids. V lost 5 bases, J lost 2 bases, and 8 bases stayed unmatched. The CDR3 spells CASSPGTSFFTDTQYF. The CDR3 DNA sequence: TGTGCCAGCAGTCCCGGGACTAGCTTCTTCACAGATACGCAGTATTTT.

The rearrangement joins TRBV19 to TRBJ2-7; possible D gene TRBD1, 5 bases. The CDR3 extends over 14 amino acids. V lost 3 bases, J lost 5 bases, and 14 bases lay in between. Germline CDR1 is LNHDA and CDR2 is SQIVND (reference sequence). CDR3: CASSIRQSDDEQYF. CDR3 sequence (DNA): TGTGCCAGTAGTATTCGACAGTCCGACGACGAGCAGTACTTC. Full variable domain (missing parts from reference TRBV19 and TRBJ2-7): DGGITQSPKYLFRKEGQNVTLSCEQNLNHDAMYWYRQDPGQGLRLIYYSQIVNDFQKGDIAEGYSVSREKKESFPLTVTSAQKNPTAFYLCASSIRQSDDEQYFGPGTRLTVT.

A remark on this clone: Compared with germline, one end of the junction differs, possibly owing to a read error. The chain uses TRBV2 and TRBJ2-1; maybe TRBD2 (7 bases). The CDR3 extends over 17 amino acids. Looked up from germline, CDR1 is SNHLY and CDR2 is FYNNEI. CDR3: CASREGGRPSGYNEQFF. CDR3 in DNA: TGTGCCAGCAGGGAAGGGGGGCGGCCTAGCGGTTACAATGAGCAGTTCTTC.

This clone has more than one count but fewer than ten. J is TRBJ1-5 and V is TRBV5-1; 10 bases map to TRBD1. Unmatched junction bases numbered 2, after V lost 4 bases and J lost 4 bases. The CDR3 length is 14 residues. Germline CDR1 is SGHRS and CDR2 is YFSETQ. CDR3 in DNA: TGCGCCAGCAGCGAGGGACAGGGGAATCAGCCCCAGCATTTT. This translates into CASSEGQGNQPQHF.

The rearrangement uses TRBV12-2 and TRBJ2-2; the tabulated D call, TRBD2, remains unverified against the DNA. TRBV12-2 constitutes a pseudogene. This CDR3 has 17 residues. The CDR3 sequence: CASRLTLSGRPTGELFF. CDR3 DNA: TGTGCAAGTCGCTTAACTCTTAGCGGGAGGCCCACCGGGGAGCTGTTTTTT.

On this clone itself: At one boundary the junction diverges from the germline segment, which might be a read error. V gene TRBV6-5 combines with J gene TRBJ2-1, with D unclear. The length of the CDR3 is 14 residues. From germline, CDR1 is MNHEY and CDR2 SVGAGI. The CDR3 nucleotides read TGTGCCAGCAGTCACTCCTTGAGCCCTCTTGAGCAGTTCTTC. The encoded protein is CASSHSLSPLEQFF.

V usage is TRBV6-6 and J usage is TRBJ2-2, with a weak D call TRBD1 (6 bases). CDR1 is MNHNY, CDR2 SVGAGI, per germline (reference sequence). The CDR3 length is 16 residues. Trimming removed 5 bases at V and 4 bases at J, with 17 bases between. The DNA of the CDR3 is TGTGCCAGCAGTCGCGACAGGTCCAAAAGCACCGGGGAGCTGTTTTTT. Translated, it gives CASSRDRSKSTGELFF.

The rearrangement uses TRBV19 and TRBJ2-1, with TRBD1 matching 10 bases. The CDR3 sequence is 17 residues long. The trim removed 6 bases at V and 2 bases at J, leaving 10 bases unmatched. Germline values: CDR1 LNHDA, CDR2 SQIVND (reference sequence). CDR3 region: CASRGRDRGITYNEQFF. CDR3 sequence (DNA): TGTGCCAGTAGAGGAAGGGACAGGGGTATTACCTACAATGAGCAGTTCTTC.

The chain is built from TRBV2 and TRBJ2-3, with D unresolved. The CDR3 covers 14 residues. CDR1 is SNHLY, CDR2 FYNNEI, per germline. V was cut by 2 bases and J by 5 bases, with 11 bases left in between. CDR3 amino acids: CASSESEARDTQYF. CDR3 DNA sequence: TGTGCCAGCAGTGAAAGTGAGGCCCGAGATACGCAGTATTTT. The entire variable domain, with the rest obtained from reference TRBV2 and TRBJ2-3, is as follows: EPEVTQTPSHQVTQMGQEVILRCVPISNHLYFYWYRQILGQKVEFLVSFYNNEISEKSEIFDDQFSVERPDGSNFTLKIRSTKLEDSAMYFCASSESEARDTQYFGPGTRLTVL.

CDR3 sequence: CASSQSAPGSYNEQFF. The CDR3 DNA reads as TGCGCCAGCAGCCAAAGCGCGCCCGGGAGCTACAATGAGCAGTTCTTC. The chain couples TRBV4-1 to TRBJ2-1; D might be TRBD2 (6 bases). Germline assignment: CDR1 MGHRA and CDR2 YSYEKL. There are 16 residues in the CDR3. V was clipped by 2 bases and J by 3 bases, with 14 bases between them.

The chain recombines TRBV19 with TRBJ1-2; D is uncertain. Deletions cut 10 bases from V and 0 bases from J, with 21 bases between. The germline gives CDR1 LNHDA, CDR2 SQIVND (reference sequence). This CDR3 is built from 16 residues. CDR3 loop: CATAEPGSRANYGYTF. The DNA for the CDR3 is TGTGCCACCGCGGAACCCGGGTCCAGAGCTAACTATGGCTACACCTTC.